A single sample gave rise to the 27 T cell receptor beta chains below, sequenced in a study of blood T cell repertoires in COVID-19 (dated by TCRdb to the early 2020s). Libraries came from the immunoSEQ multiplex PCR assay. Imported from immuneACCESS, the table was reduced by TCRdb to in-frame sequences with V and J called. These copies leave out some clones; in studies compared against another copy, an unresolved V gene accounts for under half, and the cause of the remainder is not known. The sample data list roughly 260,000 clones, and roughly 85% of these were observed just once. The ten largest clones represent less than 4% of the sample. The sample consisted of peripheral blood. All receptors come from a woman between 18 and 29 years old with acute or convalescent COVID-19.

The chain employs TRBV11-2 and TRBJ2-7; perhaps TRBD2 as D (5 bases). The germline gives CDR1 SGHAT, CDR2 FQNNGV. This CDR3 is built from 13 residues. Trimming left V 6 bases short and J 6 bases short, with 15 bases between. The chain's CDR3 is CASSTSPGFEQYF. The CDR3, as DNA: TGTGCCAGCAGTACCTCACCGGGGTTCGAGCAGTACTTC.

V and J are TRBV5-4 and TRBJ1-3, with 8 positions matching TRBD1. V lost 0 bases and J lost 0; bases outside the gene matches: 8. This CDR3 is built from 18 residues. Germline loops: CDR1 SGHNT, CDR2 YYREEE (reference sequence). In DNA, the CDR3 is TGTGCCAGCAGCTTGGGGCAGGGGGCCTCCTCCTCTGGAAACACCATATATTTT. Translation: CASSLGQGASSSGNTIYF.

The sample holds a few counts of this clone. The chain has TRBV3-1 (or the pseudogene TRBV3-2) and TRBJ1-1; perhaps TRBD1 as D (5 bases). This CDR3 has 15 amino acids. Germline V gene lookup returns CDR1 LGHDT and CDR2 YNNKEL (reference sequence). Trimming left V 4 bases short and J 0 bases short, with 12 bases between. The CDR3 sequence is CASSLQTVMNTEAFF. CDR3 sequence (DNA): TGTGCCAGCAGCCTTCAGACAGTCATGAACACTGAAGCTTTCTTT.

This clone was detected only once. The chain couples TRBV24-1 to TRBJ2-6; the match to TRBD1 covers 9 bases. CDR1 and CDR2 (germline): KGHDR, SFDVKD. Trimming took 0 bases from V and 1 from J; bases not matched to a gene: 6. This CDR3 has 19 amino acids. CDR3 in DNA: TGTGCCACCAGTGATTTGCGGGACAGGGACGAATCTGGGGCCAACGTCCTGACTTTC. It encodes CATSDLRDRDESGANVLTF.

This sequence joins TRBV6-5 and TRBJ1-2, with 10 bases that match TRBD1. The V segment lost 10 bases and the J segment 0 bases; nucleotides outside the gene matches: 8. Germline V gives CDR1 MNHEY, CDR2 SVGAGI. This CDR3 has 15 residues. As DNA, the CDR3 is TGTGCCACCAGCCGGGACAGGGGAGCTAACTATGGCTACACCTTC. Protein sequence: CATSRDRGANYGYTF.

The sample holds one count of this clone. This chain joins TRBV19 and TRBJ2-7; 9 nucleotides match TRBD1. Germline loops: CDR1 LNHDA, CDR2 SQIVND (reference sequence). The J segment lost 3 bases and the V segment lost 6 bases, leaving 9 bases of the junction unmatched. The CDR3 runs 15 residues. The CDR3 region has the DNA TGTGCCAGTAGCGCGGCAGGGGACAGGGTCTACGAGCAGTACTTC. Its protein product is CASSAAGDRVYEQYF.

The genes are TRBV7-2 and TRBJ2-1, with D perhaps TRBD2 (5 bases). The CDR3 totals 17 residues. Deletions cut 1 base from V and 4 bases from J, with 17 bases between. Germline CDR1 and CDR2: SGHTA and FQGNSA. The CDR3 DNA is TGTGCCAGCAGCTTAGGAGTTGGGGAGACGCGGTACAATGAGCAGTTCTTC. This encodes CASSLGVGETRYNEQFF.

The rearrangement joins TRBV2 to TRBJ2-2; 8 bases line up with TRBD1. After removal of 3 bases from V and 1 base from J, the junction contained 4 bases not matched to a gene. Germline V gives CDR1 SNHLY, CDR2 FYNNEI. The CDR3 length is 16 residues. DNA of the CDR3: TGTGCCAGCAGTGACAGGGGGCAGGAGAACACCGGGGAGCTGTTTTTT. Its protein product is CASSDRGQENTGELFF.

This chain links TRBV6-6 with TRBJ2-1; 10 bases are a match to TRBD2. The CDR3 totals 16 residues. Germline-derived CDR1 and CDR2 are MNHNY and SVGAGI (reference sequence). V was pared by 6 bases and J by 0 bases, with 5 bases of the junction left unmatched. CDR3 in amino acids: CASSPGLATSYNEQFF. CDR3 in DNA: TGTGCCAGCAGCCCGGGACTAGCGACCTCCTACAATGAGCAGTTCTTC.

This chain links TRBV6-2 or TRBV6-3 with TRBJ1-2; 7 bases agree with TRBD1. V was clipped by 4 bases and J by 4 bases; unmatched bases: 6. CDR1 is MNHEY and CDR2 is SVGEGT in the germline V gene. This CDR3 comprises 14 residues. The CDR3 loop is CASSLGRGFYGYTF. CDR3 nucleotides: TGTGCCAGCAGTTTGGGCAGGGGGTTCTATGGCTACACCTTC.

This clone was found a few times. This chain connects TRBV6-2 or TRBV6-3 to TRBJ1-4; D is perhaps TRBD1 (5 bases). Germline V gene data show CDR1 as MNHEY and CDR2 as SVGEGT. Trimming took off 5 bases at V and 5 bases at J, with 9 bases between the two ends. The CDR3 consists of 13 residues. The DNA for the CDR3 is TGTGCCAGCAGTACGACAGAAAATGAAAAACTGTTTTTT. Its translation is CASSTTENEKLFF.

V gene TRBV28 combines with J gene TRBJ2-7; the D gene is possibly TRBD1 (5 bases). V lost 3 bases and J 4 bases, leaving 13 bases between the germline ends. The CDR3 contains 14 residues. Germline V gene lookup returns CDR1 MDHEN and CDR2 SYDVKM. The CDR3 nucleotides read TGTGCCAGCAGTTTGGGCAGGCCAGGGTACGAGCAGTACTTC. Translating gives CASSLGRPGYEQYF.

This sequence joins TRBV5-6 and TRBJ2-7; weak D call: TRBD1 (5 bases). Trimming shortened V by 0 bases and J by 3 bases, and 10 bases separated the two germline ends. Germline CDR1 reads SGHDT; CDR2 reads YYEEEE. CDR3 length equals 14 residues. The CDR3 reads CASSLEDISYEQYF. In nucleotides, the CDR3 is TGTGCCAGCAGCTTGGAGGACATAAGCTACGAGCAGTACTTC.

Here the CDR3 reads CASSLGLAELAGLLDEQFF. CDR3 nucleotide sequence: TGTGCCAGCAGCTTAGGCTTAGCTGAACTAGCGGGATTACTCGATGAGCAGTTCTTC. The V and J genes are TRBV7-8 and TRBJ2-1; TRBD2 matches 10 bases. This CDR3 has 19 amino acids. The V gene end was trimmed by 1 base and the J gene end by 8 bases; junction bases not matched to a gene: 17. From germline, CDR1 is SGHVS and CDR2 FQNEAQ.

This clone has a single count. The J gene is TRBJ1-5, the V gene TRBV6-5; 8 bases line up with TRBD1. The CDR3 spans 13 residues. With 7 bases clipped from V and 7 bases from J, the junction kept 6 bases outside the gene matches. Germline V gene lookup returns CDR1 MNHEY and CDR2 SVGAGI. The CDR3: CASTDRGSQPQHF. As DNA, the CDR3 is TGTGCCAGCACAGACAGGGGTAGCCAGCCCCAGCATTTT.

The J gene is TRBJ1-1, the V gene TRBV6-2 or TRBV6-3, with a tentative D call TRBD1 (6 bases). V lost 2 bases and J lost 4, with 11 bases in between. CDR1 is MNHEY and CDR2 is SVGEGT in the germline V gene. CDR3 size: 14 residues. CDR3 sequence (DNA): TGTGCCAGCAGTTACAAGGGGGGGGGCACTGAAGCTTTCTTT. It codes for CASSYKGGGTEAFF.

This chain joins TRBV4-1 and TRBJ1-5; D perhaps matches TRBD1 (6 bases). V was trimmed by 4 bases and J by 0 bases, leaving 10 bases between them. The CDR3 runs 15 residues. Germline CDR1 and CDR2: MGHRA and YSYEKL. The CDR3 sequence: CASSLGQHSNQPQHF. In nucleotides, the CDR3 is TGCGCCAGCAGCCTAGGACAGCATAGCAATCAGCCCCAGCATTTT.

Only one count was recorded for this clone. The chain recombines TRBV6-4 with TRBJ2-1; 8 nucleotides align to TRBD2. The CDR3 is 16 amino acids. Looked up from germline, CDR1 is MRHNA and CDR2 is SNTAGT. V dropped 1 base and J dropped 9; count of bases not matched to a gene: 11. The CDR3 coding sequence is TGTGCCAGCAGTGACTGGGTGGGCGGGAGGCTAGGTGAGCAGTTCTTC. Translating gives CASSDWVGGRLGEQFF.

The chain is built from TRBV10-3 and TRBJ1-1; 12 nucleotides agree with TRBD1. Germline values: CDR1 ENHRY, CDR2 SYGVKD. V trimming: 2 bases; J trimming: 4 bases; junction bases outside the gene matches: 8. The CDR3 is made up of 17 amino acids. The chain's CDR3 is CAISEHGTGGDGTEAFF. The CDR3 region has the DNA TGTGCCATCAGTGAGCACGGGACAGGGGGCGACGGCACTGAAGCTTTCTTT.

The V and J genes are TRBV28 and TRBJ2-1; perhaps TRBD1 as D (5 bases). This CDR3 has 14 residues. Germline CDR1 is MDHEN and CDR2 is SYDVKM. Trimming stripped 0 bases from V and 8 bases from J, with 11 bases between. The CDR3 region is CASSLWQGRYEQFF. The CDR3 DNA is TGTGCCAGCAGTTTATGGCAGGGCAGGTATGAGCAGTTCTTC.

This clone was detected once. V usage is TRBV6-5 and J usage is TRBJ1-3; 8 bases agree with TRBD1. Trimming cost V 6 bases and J 7 bases; bases outside gene matches: 8. The CDR3 loop spans 14 amino acids. Germline values: CDR1 MNHEY, CDR2 SVGAGI. This CDR3 reads CASRLTGEWNTIYF. CDR3 in DNA: TGTGCCAGCAGGCTGACAGGGGAGTGGAACACCATATATTTT.

This clone has just a few counts. V usage is TRBV18 and J usage is TRBJ2-1; 11 bases are shared with TRBD2. V was pared by 4 bases and J by 0 bases, with 8 bases of the junction left unmatched. Germline values: CDR1 KGHSH, CDR2 LQKENI. This CDR3 has 18 amino acids. The CDR3 sequence is CASSQGLAAGSSYNEQFF. CDR3 DNA: TGTGCCAGCTCACAGGGACTAGCGGCCGGAAGCTCCTACAATGAGCAGTTCTTC.

CDR3 sequence (DNA): TGTGCCAGCAGCCAAGACGGAAGGACGACAGGTCGGGGGAACACTGAAGCTTTCTTT. Translating it yields CASSQDGRTTGRGNTEAFF. V and J are TRBV14 and TRBJ1-1, with D tentatively TRBD1 (6 bases). Germline CDR1 and CDR2: SGHDN and FVKESK. The CDR3 is 19 residues long. V was trimmed by 0 bases and J by 1 base, leaving 21 bases between them.

There are a few counts of this clone. This rearrangement joins TRBV3-1 (or the pseudogene TRBV3-2) to TRBJ1-4, with 7 bases matching TRBD1. The germline gives CDR1 LGHDT, CDR2 YNNKEL (reference sequence). The trim removed 3 bases at V and 8 bases at J, leaving 12 bases unmatched. The CDR3 length is 16 residues. The CDR3 DNA reads TGTGCCAGCAGCCACTTGGACAGGCCCTCGAGGGAAAAACTGTTTTTT. Its protein product is CASSHLDRPSREKLFF.

The rearrangement uses TRBV3-1 (or the pseudogene TRBV3-2) and TRBJ1-3; maybe TRBD1 (6 bases). This CDR3 has 13 amino acids. The germline CDR1 and CDR2 sequences are LGHDT and YNNKEL (reference sequence). The ends were cut back, 7 bases at V and 4 bases at J, with 11 bases in the middle. The CDR3: CASKQGGGNTIYF. As DNA, the CDR3 is TGTGCCAGCAAACAGGGTGGAGGAAACACCATATATTTT.

The chain carries TRBV6-5 and TRBJ2-2; TRBD1 is a possible D gene (6 bases). Trimming shortened V by 5 bases and J by 7 bases, and 14 bases separated the two germline ends. CDR3 size: 14 residues. The V gene's germline CDR1 is MNHEY and CDR2 SVGAGI. Here the CDR3 reads CASSRTAQSGELFF. CDR3 nucleotide sequence: TGTGCCAGCAGTCGGACAGCCCAGAGCGGGGAGCTGTTTTTT.

The chain has TRBV25-1 and TRBJ2-1, with no clear D. V lost 1 base to trimming and J lost 0 bases, with 13 bases between them. CDR3 length equals 17 residues. Germline V CDR1 and CDR2: MGHDK, SYGVNS. This CDR3 reads CASSELWLRSSYNEQFF. CDR3 bases: TGTGCCAGCAGTGAATTGTGGCTAAGGAGCTCCTACAATGAGCAGTTCTTC.